These T cell receptor beta chains were read from a single sample in a study of glioma-infiltrating T cells after dendritic cell vaccination. TCRdb's copy holds only in-frame clones and misses some; the assay was immunoSEQ multiplex PCR. This repertoire shows tens of thousands of clones, about four fifths found once; its top ten account for around 7%. The sample was blood, taken after dendritic cell vaccination. The source is a human donor with glioblastoma. Each CDR3 is given with its conserved first and last residue. D genes are given only for firm matches. Clone size is given for some rows only: seen once, a few or many times, or a class if the clone is expanded.

V	D	J	size	DNA	CDR3
TRBV19	TRBD1	TRBJ1-1	.	TGTGCCAGTAGTATTGCCTTGACAGGGGACGCTTTCTTT	CASSIALTGDAFF
TRBV2	TRBD1	TRBJ1-3	.	TGTGCCAGCAGTACAGGGGCCACCTCTGGAAACACCATATATTTT	CASSTGATSGNTIYF
TRBV6-5	.	TRBJ1-2	.	TGTGCCAGCAGAGCGCCGGGACAATATGGCTACACCTTC	CASRAPGQYGYTF
TRBV5-5	TRBD1	TRBJ2-7	.	TGTGCCAGCAGCATTTCCGGGACAGGGGGCGAGCAGTACTTC	CASSISGTGGEQYF
TRBV5-4	TRBD1	TRBJ1-1	.	TGTGCCAGCAGAGCTGACAGGGGCGCTGAAGCTTTCTTT	CASRADRGAEAFF
TRBV27	TRBD1	TRBJ2-7	.	TGTGCCAGCAGTCACAGGGACAGGGGGATCCACGAGCAGTACTTC	CASSHRDRGIHEQYF
TRBV5-1	.	TRBJ2-7	.	TGCGCCAGCAGCTTGGAAGGGGACACCGCCTACGAGCAGTACTTC	CASSLEGDTAYEQYF
TRBV5-6	.	TRBJ2-1	.	TGTGCCAGCAGCTTGGGGACAACCAATGAGCAGTTCTTC	CASSLGTTNEQFF
TRBV7-9	.	TRBJ2-6	.	TGTGCCAGCAGCAAGGACAAAGAGGCTGGGGCCAACGTCCTGACTTTC	CASSKDKEAGANVLTF
TRBV7-6	.	TRBJ1-6	.	TGTGCCAGCAGCTTAGGGGCTGGACAAATTAATTCACCCCTCCACTTT	CASSLGAGQINSPLHF
TRBV18	.	TRBJ1-3	few	TGTGCCAGCTCACTACCGAGGGGGAGAGACTCTGGAAACACCATATATTTT	CASSLPRGRDSGNTIYF
TRBV5-1	TRBD1	TRBJ2-3	.	TGCGCCAGCAGCTTGGAGGGCGGACAGGAGTATTTT	CASSLEGGQEYF
TRBV29-1	.	TRBJ2-6	.	TGCAGCGTTGATTTCAGGGGTACTGGGGCCAACGTCCTGACTTTC	CSVDFRGTGANVLTF
TRBV9	.	TRBJ1-1	.	TGTGCCAGCAGCGCACGAGCAACAGGGTGGACTGAAGCTTTCTTT	CASSARATGWTEAFF
TRBV5-1	TRBD2	TRBJ2-7	once	TGCGCCAGCAGCCCTGGAGGGGACGGGGGGAGAATCTCCTACGAGCAGTACTTC	CASSPGGDGGRISYEQYF
TRBV5-4	TRBD2	TRBJ2-1	.	TGTGCCAGCAGCTCGCCTACAGCGGGGGCTCCTCTGGGTGAGCAGTTCTTC	CASSSPTAGAPLGEQFF
TRBV10-3	.	TRBJ2-3	.	TGTGCCATCAGTGAGCCGCCGGACACTAACACAGATACGCAGTATTTT	CAISEPPDTNTDTQYF
TRBV7-7	.	TRBJ2-2	.	TGTGCCAGCAGCCGAGTCAGGGACGGGGAGCTGTTTTTT	CASSRVRDGELFF
TRBV7-8	.	TRBJ1-2	.	TGTGCCAGCAGTTCCCGAGCGGCAGCGGACTATGGCTACACCTTC	CASSSRAAADYGYTF
TRBV27	.	TRBJ2-2	.	TGTGCCAGCAGCACACAAAACACCGGGGAGCTGTTTTTT	CASSTQNTGELFF
TRBV18	.	TRBJ1-4	.	TGTGCCAGTCAGCCCTCGGGGGAGAATGAAAAACTGTTTTTT	CASQPSGENEKLFF
TRBV7-2	.	TRBJ1-3	.	TGTGCCAGCAGCTTAGGAACAGGGCTAACTGGAAACACCATATATTTT	CASSLGTGLTGNTIYF
TRBV7-9	TRBD2	TRBJ2-1	.	TGTGCCAGCAGCCCCGCTGGCGGGGGGGCGCGAAATGAGCAGTTCTTC	CASSPAGGGARNEQFF
TRBV6-5	TRBD2	TRBJ2-1	.	TGTGCCAGCCAGGAGGGACTAGCAGGGAATGAGCAGTTCTTC	CASQEGLAGNEQFF
TRBV7-8	.	TRBJ1-3	.	TGTGCCAGCAGCTTAACGGGATACTCTGGAAACACCATATATTTT	CASSLTGYSGNTIYF
TRBV15	.	TRBJ1-1	.	TGTGCCACCAGCAGAGAAGGGGACACTGAAGCTTTCTTT	CATSREGDTEAFF
TRBV5-1	TRBD2	TRBJ2-1	.	TGCGCCAGCACTAGCGGGGGTAGATATGAGCAGTTCTTC	CASTSGGRYEQFF
TRBV7-2	.	TRBJ2-2	once	TGTGCCAGCGGGACACCCGCCACCGGGGAGCTGTTTTTT	CASGTPATGELFF
TRBV18	.	TRBJ2-5	.	TGTGCCAGCTCACCGGGCGAAGAGACCCAGTACTTC	CASSPGEETQYF
TRBV18	TRBD1	TRBJ2-7	.	TGTGCCAGCTCCCCTCAGGGGGACAGGGGGATCGACGAGCAGTACTTC	CASSPQGDRGIDEQYF
TRBV2	TRBD2	TRBJ2-3	.	TGTGCCAGCCGCCTTGGGACTAACACAGATACGCAGTATTTT	CASRLGTNTDTQYF
TRBV6-1	.	TRBJ1-5	.	TGTGCCAGCAGTGAAGCGCAAGGACAGTTTTACAATCAGCCCCAGCATTTT	CASSEAQGQFYNQPQHF
TRBV5-5	.	TRBJ1-2	few	TGTGCCAGCAGCTCTGAGGGTGGCTACACCTTC	CASSSEGGYTF
TRBV7-3	TRBD1	TRBJ2-7	.	TGTGCCAGCAGCCCCTCCTCCGACAGGGGGTACGAGCAGTACTTC	CASSPSSDRGYEQYF
TRBV7-3	.	TRBJ2-1	.	TGTGCCAGCAGCCGAAGCGTATCCCCCTACAATGAGCAGTTCTTC	CASSRSVSPYNEQFF
TRBV5-1	.	TRBJ1-4	.	TGCGCCAGCAGCTTGGCCAATGGGGGGTCTAATGAAAAACTGTTTTTT	CASSLANGGSNEKLFF
TRBV4-3	TRBD1	TRBJ1-5	.	TGCGCCAGCAGCCAAGATTACAGGGGGCTACAGCCCCAGCATTTT	CASSQDYRGLQPQHF
TRBV30	.	TRBJ2-3	.	TGTGCCTGGACAAGTCAGTCCCCCGATACGCAGTATTTT	CAWTSQSPDTQYF
TRBV29-1	TRBD2	TRBJ2-3	.	TGCAGCGTTGAAGGGGGACTAGCGGGCACAGATACGCAGTATTTT	CSVEGGLAGTDTQYF
TRBV6-5	TRBD2	TRBJ2-2	.	TGTGCCAGCAGTTATTCGGCGGGGGAGGGGACCGGGGAGCTGTTTTTT	CASSYSAGEGTGELFF
TRBV11-2	.	TRBJ1-4	.	TGTGCCAGCAGCTGGCGTAGTGGGGCGTCGAATGAAAAACTGTTTTTT	CASSWRSGASNEKLFF
TRBV6-5	.	TRBJ1-2	few	TGTGCCAGCAGTTACCTTACAGGGTCTGGCGGCTACACCTTC	CASSYLTGSGGYTF
TRBV29-1	TRBD1	TRBJ2-3	.	TGCAGTCTGAGGGACAGGGGGCGCGCGGGGGGGCTCACAGATACGCAGTATTTT	CSLRDRGRAGGLTDTQYF
TRBV5-1	.	TRBJ1-2	.	TGCGCCAGCAGCTTAATGGTAGGGGTGCGCGGCTACACCTTC	CASSLMVGVRGYTF
TRBV6-6	.	TRBJ1-2	.	TGTGCCAGCAGTCTGGATCCCGACAACCATAAGCGGGGCTACACCTTC	CASSLDPDNHKRGYTF